A selection of T cell receptor beta chains follows, all from one sample in a study of regulatory T cells in long-lasting Graves disease. In TCRdb, the multiplex PCR reads were re-called with MiXCR into one record per CDR3 protein. The sample records about 500,000 distinct CDR3 sequences, around 15% being singletons. The same sample was also used in a study of T cells in Graves' hyperthyroidism and ophthalmopathy.

The sequencing here drew on peripheral blood mononuclear cells (PBMCs), taken at new diagnosis, from a patient treated with antithyroid drugs. These receptors all stem from a man in his forties or fifties with Graves disease. The CDR3 runs from the conserved cysteine through the conserved F or W. The D gene is left open where the match is weak. Size values are once, few and many counts, or a class for expanded clones, and some rows have none.

J gene,clone size,V gene,D gene,CDR3 DNA,CDR3 protein
TRBJ2-2,-,TRBV7-9,-,TGTGCCAGCAGCTTAGAAGGATCGCTGGCCGGGGAGCTGTTTTTT,CASSLEGSLAGELFF
TRBJ2-7,-,TRBV3-1,TRBD1,TGTGCCAGCAGCCAAGGACAGGGGAGGTACGAGCAGTACTTC,CASSQGQGRYEQYF
TRBJ1-5,-,TRBV20-1,TRBD1,TGCAGTGCTAGAATCCGGGACAGGGGTGGCAATCAGCCCCAGCATTTT,CSARIRDRGGNQPQHF
TRBJ2-3,-,TRBV20-1,-,TGCAGTGCGATCGCAGATACGCAGTATTTT,CSAIADTQYF
TRBJ1-6,-,TRBV6-5,-,TGTGCCAGCAGTTCCCAGTATAATTCACCCCTCCACTTT,CASSSQYNSPLHF
TRBJ1-2,-,TRBV4-2,TRBD1,TGTGCCAGCAGTCCCCCGCGGGACAGGGTCTATGGCTACACCTTC,CASSPPRDRVYGYTF
TRBJ2-7,many,TRBV28,-,TGTGCCAGCAGTTTATTAGCGGGACAGGTGTCCTACGAGCAGTACTTC,CASSLLAGQVSYEQYF
TRBJ2-1,-,TRBV20-1,TRBD2,TGCAGTGCTAGAGATCTAGCGGGACTCAATGAGCAGTTCTTC,CSARDLAGLNEQFF
TRBJ2-1,many,TRBV28,TRBD1,TGTGCCAGCATCGATACAGGGGGCAATGAGCAGTTCTTC,CASIDTGGNEQFF
TRBJ2-1,many,TRBV7-9,-,TGTGCCAGCAGCTTAGGCGGAGGGGAAAACAATGAGCAGTTCTTC,CASSLGGGENNEQFF
TRBJ2-1,-,TRBV27,-,TGTGCCAGCAGTCCACCCCTCACAACGAGCTCCTACAATGAGCAGTTCTTC,CASSPPLTTSSYNEQFF
TRBJ2-6,few,TRBV28,TRBD1,TGTGCCAGCAAGACAGGGGGCTTTGGGGCCAACGTCCTGACTTTC,CASKTGGFGANVLTF
TRBJ2-3,many,TRBV28,-,TGTGCCAGCAGTACTACAGATACGCAGTATTTT,CASSTTDTQYF
TRBJ2-4,-,TRBV29-1,TRBD2,TGCAGCGTCGTGACTAGCGGGGAGCTTCAGTACTTC,CSVVTSGELQYF
TRBJ1-5,many,TRBV28,-,TGTGCCAGCAGCAAGGGGTTGTGGCAGCCCCAGCATTTT,CASSKGLWQPQHF
TRBJ1-5,many,TRBV20-1,TRBD1,TGCAGTGTAGGACAGGGGATGAATCAGCCCCAGCATTTT,CSVGQGMNQPQHF
TRBJ2-6,many,TRBV6-1,TRBD1,TGTGCCAGCAGCCACCCAGCGGGACAGGGGAGGTCTGGGGCCAACGTCCTGACTTTC,CASSHPAGQGRSGANVLTF
TRBJ2-4,-,TRBV3-1,-,TGTGCCAGCAGCCAAGAGGCCTACTCGAAAAACATTCAGTACTTC,CASSQEAYSKNIQYF
TRBJ2-1,many,TRBV6-1,TRBD2,TGTGCCAGCAGTGAATATGGGCGCGGGAGGCTGGACAATGAGCAGTTCTTC,CASSEYGRGRLDNEQFF
TRBJ2-1,many,TRBV20-1,-,TGCAGTGCTAGAGACCAGGGGACTTACAATGAGCAGTTCTTC,CSARDQGTYNEQFF
TRBJ2-7,-,TRBV18,-,TGTGCCAGCTCACCACTTGGGGCAGGGAGCTCCTACAAGCAGTACTTC,CASSPLGAGSSYKQYF
TRBJ2-7,many,TRBV5-1,-,TGCGCCAGCAGCTGGGCCAGCCGTTACGAGCAGTACTTC,CASSWASRYEQYF
TRBJ2-1,-,TRBV7-2,TRBD2,TGTGCCAGCAGCCCTGGTAGCGGGAGGGTCCATGAGCAGTTCTTC,CASSPGSGRVHEQFF
TRBJ2-3,many,TRBV28,TRBD2,TGTGCCAGCAGTCAAGGACTAGCGGGAGGTACAGATACGCAGTATTTT,CASSQGLAGGTDTQYF
TRBJ2-3,many,TRBV5-4,-,TGTGCCAGCAGCTTGGCCTATGCTGATACGCAGTATTTT,CASSLAYADTQYF
TRBJ1-2,-,TRBV7-9,-,TGTGCCAGCAGCTTAGACACGACTAGCTATGGCTACACCTTC,CASSLDTTSYGYTF
TRBJ2-7,many,TRBV7-8,TRBD1,TGTGCCAGCAGCTTTAGGACAGGGGGCTACGAGCAGTACTTC,CASSFRTGGYEQYF
TRBJ2-1,few,TRBV20-1,-,TGCAGTGCTAGAGATGTCCGCCCCACGGCAGTTTATGGTGAGCAGTTCTTC,CSARDVRPTAVYGEQFF
TRBJ1-4,-,TRBV6-2/TRBV6-3,-,TGTGCCAGCAGTTACCGGCCAGGGGCTAATGAAAAACTGTTTTTT,CASSYRPGANEKLFF
TRBJ2-1,few,TRBV14,-,TGTGCCAGCGGACACGGTTACAATGAGCAGTTCTTC,CASGHGYNEQFF
TRBJ2-1,few,TRBV27,-,TGTGCCAGCAGTTTATACCCCTCCTACAATGAGCAGTTCTTC,CASSLYPSYNEQFF
TRBJ2-2,-,TRBV9,-,TGTGCCAGCAGCGGGAGGCCTACCGGGGAGCTGTTTTTT,CASSGRPTGELFF
TRBJ2-7,many,TRBV20-1,-,TGCAGTGGCAGGAGGGGTGCTTTAGACGAGCAGTACTTC,CSGRRGALDEQYF
TRBJ2-5,-,TRBV6-1,-,TGTGCCAGCAGTGAAGTTCTTTCCGGGGGGCGAGGAGAGACCCAGTACTTC,CASSEVLSGGRGETQYF
TRBJ2-2,many,TRBV2,-,TGTGCCAGCAATGAGGGAACGAACACCGGGGAGCTGTTTTTT,CASNEGTNTGELFF
TRBJ2-1,many,TRBV6-1,TRBD1,TGTGCCAGCAGCAAGGCAGGAACAGGGGGCAATGAGCAGTTCTTC,CASSKAGTGGNEQFF
TRBJ1-2,many,TRBV7-9,-,TGTGCCAGCAGCTTAGATGGGGGAGACTATGGCTACACCTTC,CASSLDGGDYGYTF
TRBJ2-3,-,TRBV7-9,TRBD2,TGTGCCAGCAGCTTGGGGCTAGCGGGTTTTTCAGATACGCAGTATTTT,CASSLGLAGFSDTQYF
TRBJ1-2,few,TRBV9,-,TGTGCCAGCAGCGGGCCCCCAGGGACCTACACCTTC,CASSGPPGTYTF
TRBJ2-3,many,TRBV29-1,-,TGCAGCGTTGGGGGCGCAGATACGCAGTATTTT,CSVGGADTQYF
TRBJ2-7,-,TRBV29-1,TRBD1,TGCAGCGTTGAAGTATTGCGGACAGGGGGCTCCTACGAGCAGTACTTC,CSVEVLRTGGSYEQYF
TRBJ2-5,few,TRBV7-9,-,TGTGCCAGCAGTCCGAATCTCCAGGGCCGAGAGACCCAGTACTTC,CASSPNLQGRETQYF
TRBJ2-2,few,TRBV19,TRBD1,TGTGCCAGTAGCTGGGACAGGGGGCAGGTTTGGACCGGGGAGCTGTTTTTT,CASSWDRGQVWTGELFF
TRBJ1-1,many,TRBV30,-,TGTGCCTGGAGTAGACAGGTTGAAGCTTTCTTT,CAWSRQVEAFF
TRBJ2-7,many,TRBV30,TRBD1,TGTGCCTGGGCCTCCCGGGACAGCTCCTACGAGCAGTACTTC,CAWASRDSSYEQYF
TRBJ2-5,many,TRBV20-1,-,TGCAGTGCTAGAGTTTACGTGATTCAAGAGACCCAGTACTTC,CSARVYVIQETQYF
TRBJ1-2,-,TRBV6-1,-,TGTGCCAGCAGGAAGGTGGGGAACTATGGCTACACCTTC,CASRKVGNYGYTF
TRBJ2-7,many,TRBV4-1,TRBD2,TGCGCCAGCAGCCAAGATCATCTAACGGGACTAGCCTCCTACGAGCAGTACTTC,CASSQDHLTGLASYEQYF
TRBJ1-5,many,TRBV30,TRBD1,TGTGCCTGGAGCGGACAGGGCGGGCAGCCCCAGCATTTT,CAWSGQGGQPQHF
TRBJ2-4,few,TRBV7-9,-,TGTGCCAGCACACACGACAGATCCAAAAACATTCAGTACTTC,CASTHDRSKNIQYF
TRBJ2-2,many,TRBV5-1,-,TGCGCCAGCAGCTTGGATCAGGGGAACACCGGGGAGCTGTTTTTT,CASSLDQGNTGELFF
TRBJ2-2,many,TRBV28,-,TGTGCCAGCAGTTCGCCCTCCGGGCCTGGTCGCGCCGGGGAGCTGTTTTTT,CASSSPSGPGRAGELFF
TRBJ2-1,-,TRBV3-1,-,TGTGCCAGCAGCCAAGGCAATCAGTACAATGAGCAGTTCTTC,CASSQGNQYNEQFF
TRBJ1-4,-,TRBV20-1,-,TGCAGTGCTAGAGATCATACGAAGGGAAATGAAAAACTGTTTTTT,CSARDHTKGNEKLFF
TRBJ2-3,-,TRBV29-1,-,TGCAGCGCAGAGGACAACACAGATACGCAGTATTTT,CSAEDNTDTQYF
TRBJ2-2,few,TRBV24-1,-,TGTGCCACCAGTGTTAGGGACGGGGAGCTGTTTTTT,CATSVRDGELFF
TRBJ2-7,many,TRBV6-5,-,TGTGCCAGCAGTTACCTAAGCAGGGGGGACGAGCAGTACTTC,CASSYLSRGDEQYF
TRBJ1-2,-,TRBV7-9,-,TGTGCCAGCAGCTTCGCGGGGAATTCCTATGGCTACACCTTC,CASSFAGNSYGYTF